Each of the 5 T cell receptor beta chains below was sequenced from the same sample in a study of cytomegalovirus exposure and HLA in healthy donors (TCRdb year 2017). The library relied on the immunoSEQ multiplex PCR assay. A mixture of 60 forward primers for TCR Vbeta segments and 13 reverse primers for TCR Jbeta segments was used in the multiplex PCR. This immuneACCESS table, as held by TCRdb, lists in-frame sequences with V and J called but not all clones. Of the missing ones, under half trace to an unresolved V gene in checked studies; the others have no known cause. The sample contains about 140,000 clones, approximately 84% of them found a single time. The ten largest clones take up more than 1.5% of the sample. What was sequenced was PBMCs. These receptors came from a woman in her forties in good health and CMV-seronegative.

CDR3 DNA sequence: TGTGCCAGCAGCCCCGCCCCTCTAAGCGGGGACTTCTACGAGCAGTACTTC. Translation: CASSPAPLSGDFYEQYF. The rearrangement uses TRBV11-2 and TRBJ2-5; 7 bases map to TRBD2. Judging by the DNA end, TRBJ2-7 fits better; the J call may be wrong. Looked up from germline, CDR1 is SGHAT and CDR2 is FQNNGV. CDR3 length: 17 amino acids.

The rearrangement uses TRBV18 and TRBJ2-7; TRBD1 aligns across 7 bases. This CDR3 region has 14 residues. Germline V gives CDR1 KGHSH, CDR2 LQKENI. Trimming removed 6 bases from V and 3 bases from J; junction bases left unmatched: 8. CDR3 sequence (DNA): TGTGCCAGCTCCCATCCGGGACAGAGCTACGAGCAGTACTTC. Translation: CASSHPGQSYEQYF.

The CDR3 nucleotides are TGTGCCAGCAGCTTAAGACTAGCGCTAGATACGCAGTATTTT. Translation: CASSLRLALDTQYF. The chain has TRBV11-1 and TRBJ2-3, with 8 bases lining up with TRBD2. V lost 2 bases to trimming and J lost 5 bases; unmatched junction nucleotides: 3. CDR1 is SGHAT and CDR2 is FQDESV in the germline V gene (reference sequence). CDR3 length: 14 amino acids.

This clone was seen a single time. The V gene is TRBV28, the J gene TRBJ1-1; tentatively, D is TRBD1 (6 bases). The CDR3 runs 15 residues. Trimming cost V 5 bases and J 4 bases, with 17 bases left between them. CDR1 and CDR2 from the germline V gene are MDHEN and SYDVKM. CDR3 sequence reads: CASSTNAGAGTEAFF. The DNA of the CDR3 is TGTGCCAGCAGTACCAACGCAGGGGCCGGCACTGAAGCTTTCTTT.

The rearrangement links TRBV5-1 to TRBJ1-2; TRBD1 matches at 7 bases. The CDR3 spans 13 residues. With V trimmed by 6 bases and J by 7 bases, 9 bases remained unmatched. Germline lookup yields CDR1 SGHRS and CDR2 YFSETQ. CDR3 in amino acids: CASTHRDRSGYTF. The CDR3 DNA reads as TGCGCCAGCACCCACCGGGACAGAAGTGGCTACACCTTC.